Each of the 19 T cell receptor beta chains below was sequenced from the same sample in a study of T-cell reconstitution after alpha-beta-depleted transplantation in children. Researchers prepared the TCRbeta library using unique molecular identifiers, the study reports. One entry per CDR3 protein, called by TCRdb with MiXCR from the PCR reads. The table lists about 350,000 distinct CDR3 sequences, 10% to 15% of them singletons. The source material was PBMCs, sampled from the stem cell graft. These receptors were taken from a human donor who donated a stem cell graft to a child with Fanconi anemia.

This clonotype has a handful of counts. The rearrangement uses TRBV11-2 and TRBJ2-3, with 9 bases identical to TRBD2. The V segment lost 0 bases and the J segment 3 bases; nucleotides outside the gene matches: 10. Germline V lookup: CDR1 SGHAT, CDR2 FQNNGV. The CDR3 has 18 amino acids. Here the CDR3 DNA reads TGTGCCAGCAGCTTAGATCCCCCGGCGAGCGGGGGGACAGATACGCAGTATTTT. Its translation: CASSLDPPASGGTDTQYF.

The chain has TRBV3-1 and TRBJ1-1; no clear D gene. Germline loops: CDR1 LGHDT, CDR2 YNNKEL (reference sequence). CDR3 length: 13 residues. V lost 4 bases to trimming and J lost 3 bases, with 9 bases between them. DNA of the CDR3: TGTGCCAGCAGCCGCCCGGAGGACACTGAAGCTTTCTTT. Protein sequence: CASSRPEDTEAFF.

This clonotype was counted at least ten times. The rearrangement links TRBV6-2 or TRBV6-3 to TRBJ2-5; 12 bases are shared with TRBD2. Looked up from germline, CDR1 is MNHEY and CDR2 is SVGEGT. After removal of 7 bases from V and 1 base from J, the junction contained 7 bases not matched to a gene. This CDR3 spans 16 amino acids. The CDR3 here is CASTGTSGSFQETQYF. In nucleotides, the CDR3 is TGTGCCAGCACAGGGACTAGCGGGTCTTTCCAAGAGACCCAGTACTTC.

Ten or more counts support this clonotype. V is TRBV20-1 and J is TRBJ2-1, with TRBD1 identical over 7 bases. The J segment lost 5 bases and the V segment lost 6 bases, leaving 7 bases of the junction unmatched. The CDR3 covers 13 residues. The V gene's germline CDR1 is DFQATT and CDR2 SNEGSKA (reference sequence). CDR3 sequence (DNA): TGCAGTGCATCCCTGCAGGGGGACAATGAGCAGTTCTTC. This translates into CSASLQGDNEQFF.

This clonotype was counted a few times. The chain recombines TRBV9 with TRBJ1-1; maybe TRBD1 (6 bases). Trimming shortened V by 2 bases and J by 3 bases, and 11 bases separated the two germline ends. The CDR3 loop spans 14 amino acids. Per germline, CDR1 SGDLS and CDR2 YYNGEE. Here the CDR3 reads CASSVGGVDTEAFF. The CDR3, as DNA: TGTGCCAGCAGCGTTGGGGGCGTGGACACTGAAGCTTTCTTT.

The rearrangement uses TRBV2 and TRBJ2-3; 10 bases align to TRBD1. V was pared by 6 bases and J by 1 base, with 7 bases of the junction left unmatched. The CDR3 consists of 16 residues. Germline-derived CDR1 and CDR2 are SNHLY and FYNNEI. This CDR3 reads CASRIRDRGGTDTQYF. For the CDR3, the DNA is TGTGCCAGCAGGATAAGGGACAGGGGAGGCACAGATACGCAGTATTTT.

The chain couples TRBV5-1 to TRBJ2-3; 11 nucleotides match TRBD2. The CDR3 sequence is 17 residues long. Germline V gene data show CDR1 as SGHRS and CDR2 as YFSETQ. V dropped 3 bases and J dropped 1; count of bases not matched to a gene: 7. In DNA, the CDR3 is TGCGCCAGCAGCTGGGGACTAGCGGTTCTAGGCACAGATACGCAGTATTTT. This encodes CASSWGLAVLGTDTQYF.

In its sample, this clonotype was seen a few times. The chain has TRBV5-1 and TRBJ2-1, with 11 bases fitting TRBD2. This CDR3 contains 16 residues. V dropped 4 bases and J dropped 2; count of bases not matched to a gene: 5. Germline V gene sequence: CDR1 SGHRS, CDR2 YFSETQ. The CDR3 sequence is CASSDLAGGTYNEQFF. The CDR3 DNA reads TGCGCCAGCAGCGATCTAGCGGGGGGCACCTACAATGAGCAGTTCTTC.

This clonotype was recorded a few times. The chain carries TRBV29-1 and TRBJ2-1; D may be TRBD2 (6 bases). V lost 6 bases to trimming and J lost 9 bases, with 18 bases between them. The germline V gene encodes CDR1 SQVTM and CDR2 ANQGSEA. The CDR3 runs 13 residues. CDR3 sequence reads: CSVESGRRGEQFF. The CDR3 DNA reads TGCAGCGTCGAAAGTGGGCGGAGGGGTGAGCAGTTCTTC.

The chain links TRBV7-2 to TRBJ2-5, with D perhaps TRBD1 (6 bases). The CDR3 is made up of 14 amino acids. Looked up from germline, CDR1 is SGHTA and CDR2 is FQGNSA. V was shortened by 4 bases and J by 5 bases, with 14 bases between the two germline ends. The CDR3 DNA is TGTGCCAGCAGCTCGGACAGTGATGGGGAGACCCAGTACTTC. Protein product: CASSSDSDGETQYF.

This clonotype has more than one count but fewer than ten. The chain has TRBV11-2 and TRBJ1-5, with TRBD1 as a possible D gene (5 bases). This CDR3 region has 17 residues. Germline V gene lookup returns CDR1 SGHAT and CDR2 FQNNGV. V was cut by 6 bases and J by 0 bases, with 18 bases left in between. The CDR3 sequence: CASSASTGDYSNQPQHF. The DNA for the CDR3 is TGTGCCAGCAGTGCTAGTACGGGGGATTATAGCAATCAGCCCCAGCATTTT.

This clonotype showed up just a few times. The chain uses TRBV7-9 and TRBJ2-2; possible D gene TRBD1, 5 bases. The CDR3 length is 16 residues. Trimming took 0 bases from V and 0 from J, leaving 8 bases between them. The germline V gene encodes CDR1 SEHNR and CDR2 FQNEAQ (reference sequence). CDR3 sequence: CASSLAFRANTGELFF. In DNA form, the CDR3 reads TGTGCCAGCAGCTTAGCCTTCAGGGCGAACACCGGGGAGCTGTTTTTT.

This clonotype was counted at least ten times. The chain links TRBV24-1 to TRBJ2-2, with a possible D match to TRBD1 (5 bases). Trimming shortened V by 4 bases and J by 6 bases, and 8 bases separated the two germline ends. CDR1 and CDR2 (germline): KGHDR, SFDVKD. There are 13 residues in the CDR3. The CDR3 sequence: CATSDQGSGELFF. The CDR3 region has the DNA TGTGCCACCAGTGACCAGGGTTCCGGGGAGCTGTTTTTT.

This chain uses TRBV5-6 with TRBJ1-1, with 7 bases matching TRBD1. Germline CDR1 reads SGHDT; CDR2 reads YYEEEE. The CDR3 contains 13 residues. With V trimmed by 3 bases and J by 9 bases, 8 bases remained unmatched. In DNA, the CDR3 is TGTGCCAGCAGCTCCGGGACAGAAGTACAAGCTTTCTTT. Protein product: CASSSGTEVQAFF.

V and J are TRBV20-1 and TRBJ2-7; D ambiguous. V shed 3 bases and J shed 2 bases, with 8 bases lying between them. The CDR3 loop spans 12 amino acids. Germline V gene sequence: CDR1 DFQATT, CDR2 SNEGSKA (reference sequence). The CDR3 DNA follows: TGCAGTGCTAGTCTGCAAACCTACGAGCAGTACTTC. It specifies CSASLQTYEQYF.

The chain has TRBV10-3 and TRBJ2-7; TRBD1 agrees at 10 bases. Germline values: CDR1 ENHRY, CDR2 SYGVKD. The CDR3 sequence is 12 residues long. V shed 10 bases and J 6 bases; nucleotides not matched to a gene: 6. The CDR3 sequence is CATWDRGAEQYV. CDR3 sequence (DNA): TGTGCCACCTGGGACAGGGGCGCCGAGCAGTACGTC.

This clonotype was counted at least ten times. The V and J genes are TRBV29-1 and TRBJ2-1; weak D call: TRBD1 (6 bases). Germline V gene lookup returns CDR1 SQVTM and CDR2 ANQGSEA. The CDR3 loop spans 13 amino acids. Between the trimmed V and J ends, which lost 6 bases and 6 bases, there was a span of 15 bases. CDR3 in amino acids: CSVNVGAGNEQFF. The CDR3 DNA follows: TGCAGCGTGAATGTGGGGGCCGGCAATGAGCAGTTCTTC.

The chain is built from TRBV4-2 and TRBJ1-1, with 11 bases aligning to TRBD1. V shed 4 bases and J 11 bases; nucleotides not matched to a gene: 9. The CDR3 covers 14 residues. CDR1 and CDR2 from the germline V gene are LGHNA and YNFKEQ. The CDR3 loop is CASSLSDRGPEAFF. DNA of the CDR3: TGTGCCAGCAGCCTTTCGGACAGGGGGCCGGAGGCTTTCTTT.

The sample holds a few counts of this clonotype. The chain uses TRBV18 and TRBJ2-7; no clear D gene. The CDR3 extends over 14 amino acids. The V gene lost 3 bases and the J gene lost 1 base, with 10 bases spanning the gap. Germline V lookup: CDR1 KGHSH, CDR2 LQKENI. The DNA of the CDR3 is TGTGCCAGCTCACCGGGGTTAGTTTCCTACGAGCAGTACTTC. Amino acids: CASSPGLVSYEQYF.